Shown below are 20 T cell receptor beta chains from a single sample sequenced in a study of blood T cell repertoires in COVID-19 (dated by TCRdb to the early 2020s). Libraries were prepared through the immunoSEQ multiplex PCR assay. TCRdb's version of the immuneACCESS table is confined to in-frame rearrangements and falls short of the full clone set. An unresolved V gene accounts for under half of the shortfall where checked; the remainder is of unknown origin. The sample has approximately 300,000 clones on record, around 89% of them singletons. Roughly 6.5% of the sample is held by the ten biggest clonotypes. The specimen sequenced was peripheral blood. The receptors stem from a man aged 18 to 29 who had recovered from COVID-19.

The V gene is TRBV7-2, the J gene TRBJ1-2; TRBD1 agrees at 11 bases. The CDR3 loop spans 17 amino acids. J gave up 3 bases and V 4 bases, and 10 bases lay outside the gene matches. The germline V gene encodes CDR1 SGHTA and CDR2 FQGNSA. The CDR3 loop reads CASSSGQGVQFYYGYTF. CDR3 DNA: TGTGCCAGCAGCTCGGGACAGGGGGTTCAATTCTACTATGGCTACACCTTC.

The chain has TRBV2 and TRBJ2-7, with 8 bases fitting TRBD1. The CDR3 runs 13 residues. From germline, CDR1 is SNHLY and CDR2 FYNNEI. The V gene end was trimmed by 10 bases and the J gene end by 1 base; junction bases not matched to a gene: 6. The CDR3 DNA reads as TGTGCCATAACCCGGGACAGGTCCTACGAGCAGTACTTC. This sequence encodes CAITRDRSYEQYF.

This clone was observed once. The chain links TRBV5-1 to TRBJ2-5; 10 bases map to TRBD1. The CDR3 is made up of 15 amino acids. The germline gives CDR1 SGHRS, CDR2 YFSETQ. Trimming at V came to 4 bases and at J to 5 bases, leaving 8 bases not matched to a gene. CDR3 residues: CASSPETGGRETQYF. As DNA, the CDR3 is TGCGCCAGCAGCCCGGAGACAGGGGGCCGGGAGACCCAGTACTTC.

This clone came up once. The chain employs TRBV6-5 and TRBJ1-2; D ambiguous. Germline loops: CDR1 MNHEY, CDR2 SVGAGI. The V gene lost 0 bases and the J gene lost 4 bases, with 6 bases spanning the gap. The CDR3 totals 13 residues. The CDR3 nucleotides are TGTGCCAGCAGTTACTCGCGGGGCTATGGCTACACCTTC. Translating it yields CASSYSRGYGYTF.

The rearrangement links TRBV30 to TRBJ2-1; 10 bases align to TRBD2. Germline V gene lookup returns CDR1 GTSNPN and CDR2 SVGIG (reference sequence). Trimming cost V 4 bases and J 6 bases; bases outside gene matches: 9. The CDR3 is 15 residues long. The CDR3 nucleotides read TGTGCCTGGACCAAAGCGGGAGGGCCGGTCAATGAGCAGTTCTTC. Translation: CAWTKAGGPVNEQFF.

This clone was picked up one time. The genes are TRBV21-1 and TRBJ1-2. TRBV21-1 is recorded as a pseudogene. This CDR3 contains 15 residues. CDR3 protein: CASSPPGSANYGYTF. The CDR3 DNA reads TGTGCCAGCAGCCCACCCGGCAGCGCTAACTATGGCTACACCTTC.

This clone has only a few counts. The CDR3 nucleotides are TGCGCCAGCAGCCCGGACAGGAACTACGAGCAGTACTTC. Encoded protein: CASSPDRNYEQYF. The J gene is TRBJ2-7, the V gene TRBV5-1, with TRBD1 matching 7 bases. J gave up 3 bases and V 4 bases, and 4 bases lay outside the gene matches. CDR1 is SGHRS and CDR2 is YFSETQ in the germline V gene. The CDR3 has 13 residues.

This chain connects TRBV6-6 to TRBJ1-1, with D hard to call. Trimming removed 7 bases at V and 4 bases at J, with 16 bases between. The length of the CDR3 is 14 residues. Germline loops: CDR1 MNHNY, CDR2 SVGAGI (reference sequence). DNA for the CDR3: TGTGCCAGCAACCCGGTAGGAGGAACCACTGAAGCTTTCTTT. It specifies CASNPVGGTTEAFF.

On this clone itself: Distinct nucleotide sequences in the sample also encode this CDR3. This chain uses TRBV7-2 with TRBJ1-5; TRBD1 aligns across 8 bases. CDR1 is SGHTA, CDR2 FQGNSA, per germline. This CDR3 region has 15 residues. V gave up 2 bases and J gave up 2 bases; unmatched junction bases: 2. CDR3: CASSLTGGGNQPQHF. DNA for the CDR3: TGTGCCAGCAGCTTAACAGGGGGAGGCAATCAGCCCCAGCATTTT.

V is TRBV6-6 and J is TRBJ2-3; 10 nucleotides align to TRBD1. Germline lookup yields CDR1 MNHNY and CDR2 SVGAGI (reference sequence). Unmatched junction bases numbered 4, after V lost 6 bases and J lost 1 base. This CDR3 has 15 amino acids. Here the CDR3 DNA reads TGTGCCAGCAGCCCCGGACAGGGGGGCACAGATACGCAGTATTTT. Translating gives CASSPGQGGTDTQYF.

This chain joins TRBV24-1 and TRBJ2-1; 11 bases are shared with TRBD2. The CDR3 sequence is 15 residues long. Unmatched junction bases numbered 4, after V lost 3 bases and J lost 7 bases. Germline CDR1 KGHDR, CDR2 SFDVKD. The CDR3 DNA is TGTGCCACCAGTGATCCGACTAGCGGGGAAAATGAGCAGTTCTTC. This gives the protein CATSDPTSGENEQFF.

This sequence joins TRBV9 and TRBJ1-2, with TRBD1 matching over 8 bases. CDR3 length: 14 amino acids. Germline CDR1 and CDR2: SGDLS and YYNGEE. The trim removed 0 bases at V and 4 bases at J, leaving 2 bases unmatched. The CDR3 here is CASSVDRGTYGYTF. For the CDR3, the DNA is TGTGCCAGCAGCGTAGACAGGGGGACCTATGGCTACACCTTC.

The chain uses TRBV5-6 and TRBJ1-2, with unresolved D. The germline CDR1 and CDR2 sequences are SGHDT and YYEEEE. V gave up 6 bases and J gave up 4 bases, with 13 bases separating them. The CDR3 loop spans 13 amino acids. CDR3 in amino acids: CASKGGGGYGYTF. CDR3 sequence (DNA): TGTGCCAGCAAAGGTGGAGGCGGCTATGGCTACACCTTC.

The genes are TRBV3-1 (or the pseudogene TRBV3-2) and TRBJ1-5; tentatively, D is TRBD1 (6 bases). CDR3 length: 16 residues. Germline loops: CDR1 LGHDT, CDR2 YNNKEL (reference sequence). Deletions cut 3 bases from V and 4 bases from J, with 16 bases between. The CDR3 region has the DNA TGTGCCAGCAGCCAGGACAGCGGCCTTCGGAATCAGCCCCAGCATTTT. Amino acid sequence: CASSQDSGLRNQPQHF.

This clone was recorded only once. The chain couples TRBV18 to TRBJ1-1; D gene unclear. The germline gives CDR1 KGHSH, CDR2 LQKENI. CDR3 length: 14 amino acids. V shed 2 bases and J shed 4 bases, with 11 bases lying between them. The CDR3 reads CASSPGRGITEAFF. The CDR3, as DNA: TGTGCCAGCTCACCAGGCCGGGGAATCACTGAAGCTTTCTTT.

In this sample, this clone turned up once. The chain links TRBV7-2 to TRBJ1-2; D is unclear. Trimming removed 5 bases at V and 3 bases at J, with 13 bases between. CDR3 length: 14 amino acids. The germline CDR1 and CDR2 sequences are SGHTA and FQGNSA. CDR3 sequence reads: CASSPETGDYGYTF. The CDR3 nucleotides are TGTGCCAGCAGCCCAGAGACCGGGGACTATGGCTACACCTTC.

V usage is TRBV4-1 and J usage is TRBJ2-7, with D possibly being TRBD2 (7 bases). V gave up 0 bases and J gave up 3 bases, with 12 bases separating them. From germline, CDR1 is MGHRA and CDR2 YSYEKL. This CDR3 has 15 residues. CDR3 region: CASSQEGGGLYEQYF. DNA for the CDR3: TGCGCCAGCAGCCAAGAGGGAGGGGGTCTCTACGAGCAGTACTTC.

V gene TRBV25-1 combines with J gene TRBJ2-7, with D possibly TRBD1 on 6 matching bases. The CDR3 runs to 17 residues. The germline V and J ends were trimmed by 3 bases and 0 bases, with 18 bases remaining between them. Germline CDR1 reads MGHDK; CDR2 reads SYGVNS. This chain's CDR3 is CASSDSLLTGNSYEQYF. In nucleotides, the CDR3 is TGTGCCAGCAGTGATTCATTACTGACAGGCAACTCCTACGAGCAGTACTTC.

The chain carries TRBV7-2 and TRBJ1-2; D perhaps matches TRBD1 (6 bases). CDR1 and CDR2 (germline): SGHTA, FQGNSA. The CDR3 totals 14 residues. V lost 5 bases and J 8 bases, leaving 18 bases between the germline ends. For the CDR3, the DNA is TGTGCCAGCAGCCCTCAAGGACAGACAAAAGGCTACACCTTC. Protein sequence: CASSPQGQTKGYTF. Together with reference TRBV7-2 and TRBJ1-2, the CDR3 gives the full variable domain: GAGVSQSPSNKVTEKGKDVELRCDPISGHTALYWYRQSLGQGLEFLIYFQGNSAPDKSGLPSDRFSAERTGGSVSTLTIQRTQQEDSAVYLCASSPQGQTKGYTFGSGTRLTVV.

The chain uses TRBV4-1 and TRBJ2-3, with 9 bases fitting TRBD1. The germline gives CDR1 MGHRA, CDR2 YSYEKL. Unmatched junction bases numbered 1, after V lost 0 bases and J lost 3 bases. The CDR3 is 15 residues long. CDR3 amino acids: CASSQEDRGTDTQYF. The CDR3 DNA sequence: TGCGCCAGCAGCCAAGAGGACAGGGGAACAGATACGCAGTATTTT.